This TCR beta chain originates from a study of blood T cell repertoires in COVID-19. Study in general: Italy, Spain and the United States were the sources of the convalescent and acute COVID-19 samples. PBMCs, B-cell-depleted T cells, or T cells were the source of the cDNA or gDNA that made up the material.

V lost 0 bases and J lost 6; bases outside the gene matches: 8. CDR3 length equals 16 residues. CDR1 and CDR2 from the germline V gene are GTSNPN and SVGIG (reference sequence). As originally analysed: Researchers report that nucleated cell counts were estimated from reference gene primer amplification. Clones were sequenced by immunoSEQ multiplex PCR, and TCRdb holds only the in-frame ones, with some missing. For V, J and clone size, that table is used; D and trimming come from the DNA. Of around 100,000 clones in the sample, around 87% are singletons; the top ten hold around 10%. The chain has TRBV30 and TRBJ2-2, with TRBD1 matching 9 bases. Sequencing input: peripheral blood. The TCR was taken from a woman in her 30s with acute or convalescent COVID-19. This chain's CDR3 is CAWSVGTGILAGELFF. The CDR3 nucleotides read TGTGCCTGGAGTGTGGGGACAGGGATTCTGGCCGGGGAGCTGTTTTTT.